This record looks at one TCR beta chain sequence and its context. What it recognizes is unknown. The junction shows a germline mismatch at one end, possibly a read error. The data stem from a study of metastatic and nonmetastatic thyroid tumors. At the level of the study: It was across blood and tumor or nodule tissue from malignant and benign thyroid patients that repertoires were compared. Study-wide results and caveats: A significant increase in TCR beta diversity was reportedly seen in malignant thyroid tumors relative to benign nodules, in blood and tumor.

Under the authors' procedure: The distant-metastasis classifier for papillary thyroid cancer was built from CDR3 differences across clinicopathological groups. Using MiXCR, TCRdb reanalyzed the PCR reads. TCRdb assigned the V and J calls; the authors' analysis was not used. This sample has roughly 71,000 clones, with more than 15% found just once. Among the patients, none had received any treatment before thyroid surgery. Germline assignment: CDR1 LNHDA and CDR2 SQIVND (reference sequence). There are 13 residues in the CDR3. The TCR comes from a female donor with papillary thyroid cancer or a benign thyroid nodule (not recorded which). Some clones in this sample may be carry-over from other donors' samples. This chain links TRBV19 with TRBJ1-2; no clear D. The sample consisted of blood. CDR3 bases: TGTGCCATTAGTCCCGGGGATCGCTATGTCTACACCTTC. Amino acids: CAISPGDRYVYTF. Based on the CDR3 plus reference TRBV19 and TRBJ1-2, the full variable domain is DGGITQSPKYLFRKEGQNVTLSCEQNLNHDAMYWYRQDPGQGLRLIYYSQIVNDFQKGDIAEGYSVSREKKESFPLTVTSAQKNPTAFYLCAISPGDRYVYTFGSGTRLTVV.